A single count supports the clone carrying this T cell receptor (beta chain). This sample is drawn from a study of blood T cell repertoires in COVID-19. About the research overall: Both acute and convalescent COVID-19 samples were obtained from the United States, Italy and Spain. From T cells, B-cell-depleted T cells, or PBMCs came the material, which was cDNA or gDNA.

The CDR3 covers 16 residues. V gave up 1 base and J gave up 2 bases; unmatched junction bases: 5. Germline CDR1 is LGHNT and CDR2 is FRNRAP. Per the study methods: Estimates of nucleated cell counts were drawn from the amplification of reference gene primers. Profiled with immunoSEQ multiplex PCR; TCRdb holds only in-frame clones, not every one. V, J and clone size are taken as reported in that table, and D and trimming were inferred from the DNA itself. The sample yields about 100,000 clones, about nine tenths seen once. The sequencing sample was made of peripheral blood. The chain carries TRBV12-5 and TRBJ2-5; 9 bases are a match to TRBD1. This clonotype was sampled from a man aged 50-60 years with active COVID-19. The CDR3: CASGLEMGQGQETQYF. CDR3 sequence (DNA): TGTGCTAGTGGTTTGGAAATGGGACAGGGTCAAGAGACCCAGTACTTC.